The clone carrying this T cell receptor beta chain was recorded only once. This entry is derived from a study of shared T cell receptors in the human thymus. After removal of 8 bases from V and 2 bases from J, the junction contained 9 bases not matched to a gene. Germline V gives CDR1 SNHLY, CDR2 FYNNEI. The CDR3 is 16 amino acids. TCRdb's copy holds only in-frame clones and misses some; the assay was immunoSEQ multiplex PCR. The data contain hundreds of thousands of clones, 88% of them singletons. These sequences were also reported in another study, on human thymus T cells. That study adds: Donation came from healthy Finnish infants having corrective surgery for congenital heart defects. The study used thymus tissue resected during corrective heart surgery. V and J gene usage appeared biased in thymic and blood repertoires.

The chain joins TRBV2 to TRBJ2-5; 12 nucleotides line up with TRBD2. The TCR originated in a boy under three years old with a congenital heart defect. The sequenced sample consisted of thymocytes. The CDR3 region has the DNA TGTGCCAGCGCGGGTCTAGCGGGAGGGATTCAAGAGACCCAGTACTTC. Translated: CASAGLAGGIQETQYF. Drawing the rest from reference TRBV2 and TRBJ2-5, the complete variable domain is EPEVTQTPSHQVTQMGQEVILRCVPISNHLYFYWYRQILGQKVEFLVSFYNNEISEKSEIFDDQFSVERPDGSNFTLKIRSTKLEDSAMYFCASAGLAGGIQETQYFGPGTRLLVL.